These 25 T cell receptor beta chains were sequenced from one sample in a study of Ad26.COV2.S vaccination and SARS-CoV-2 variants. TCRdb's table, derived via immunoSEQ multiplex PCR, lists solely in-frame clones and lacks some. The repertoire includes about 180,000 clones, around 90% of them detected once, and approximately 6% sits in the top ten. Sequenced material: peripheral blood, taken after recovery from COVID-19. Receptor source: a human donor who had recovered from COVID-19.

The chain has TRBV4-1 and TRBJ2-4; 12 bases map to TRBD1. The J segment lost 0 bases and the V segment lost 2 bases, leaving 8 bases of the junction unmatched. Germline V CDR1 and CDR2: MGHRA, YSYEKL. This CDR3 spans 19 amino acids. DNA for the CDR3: TGCGCCAGCAGCCAAACCCAGGGACAGGGGGCTTTAGCCAAAAACATTCAGTACTTC. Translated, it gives CASSQTQGQGALAKNIQYF.

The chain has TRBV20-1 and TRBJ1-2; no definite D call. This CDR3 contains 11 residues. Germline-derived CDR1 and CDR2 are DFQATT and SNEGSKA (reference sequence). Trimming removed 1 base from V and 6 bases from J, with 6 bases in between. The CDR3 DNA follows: TGCAGTGCTAGAGGTCCGGATGGCTACACCTTC. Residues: CSARGPDGYTF.

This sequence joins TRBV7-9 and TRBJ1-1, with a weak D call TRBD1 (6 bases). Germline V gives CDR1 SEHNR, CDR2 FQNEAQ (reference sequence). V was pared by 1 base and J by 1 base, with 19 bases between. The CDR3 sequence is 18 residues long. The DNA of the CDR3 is TGTGCCAGCAGCTTAGAGAATCGGGGGGCCCGTCCGAACACTGAAGCTTTCTTT. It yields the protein CASSLENRGARPNTEAFF.

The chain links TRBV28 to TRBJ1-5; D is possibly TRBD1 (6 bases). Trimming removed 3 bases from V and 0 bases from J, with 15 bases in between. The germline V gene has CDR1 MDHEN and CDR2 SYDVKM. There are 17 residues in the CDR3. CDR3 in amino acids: CASSFGWAGDSNQPQHF. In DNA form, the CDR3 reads TGTGCCAGCAGTTTTGGGTGGGCAGGGGATAGCAATCAGCCCCAGCATTTT.

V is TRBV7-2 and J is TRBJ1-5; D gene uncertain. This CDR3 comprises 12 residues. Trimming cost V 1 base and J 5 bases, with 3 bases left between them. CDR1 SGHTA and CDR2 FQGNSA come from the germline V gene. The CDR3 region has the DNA TGTGCCAGCAGCTTAGAAGATCAGCCCCAGCATTTT. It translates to CASSLEDQPQHF.

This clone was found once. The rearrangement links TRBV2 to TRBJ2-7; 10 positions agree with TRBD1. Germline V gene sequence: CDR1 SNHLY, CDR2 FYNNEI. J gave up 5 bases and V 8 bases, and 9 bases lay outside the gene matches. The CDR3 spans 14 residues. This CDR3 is CASGVRDRGDEQYF. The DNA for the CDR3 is TGTGCCAGCGGAGTCCGGGACAGGGGTGACGAGCAGTACTTC.

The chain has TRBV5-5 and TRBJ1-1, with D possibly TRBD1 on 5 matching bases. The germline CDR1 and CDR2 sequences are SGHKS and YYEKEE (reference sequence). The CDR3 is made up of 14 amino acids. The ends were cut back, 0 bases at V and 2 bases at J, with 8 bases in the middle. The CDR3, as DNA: TGTGCCAGCAGCTTGGTTGACAGTAACACTGAAGCTTTCTTT. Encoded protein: CASSLVDSNTEAFF.

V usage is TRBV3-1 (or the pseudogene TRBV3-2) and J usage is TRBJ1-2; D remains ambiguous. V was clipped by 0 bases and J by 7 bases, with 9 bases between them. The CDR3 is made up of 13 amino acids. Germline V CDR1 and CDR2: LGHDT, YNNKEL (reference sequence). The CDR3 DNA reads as TGTGCCAGCAGCCAAGATATATCAGGTGGCTACACCTTC. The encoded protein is CASSQDISGGYTF.

The CDR3 nucleotides are TGTGCCACCCAGGAAATAATGAACACTGAAGCTTTCTTT. Its translation: CATQEIMNTEAFF. This chain joins TRBV6-5 and TRBJ1-1; no definite D call. The germline gives CDR1 MNHEY, CDR2 SVGAGI. V lost 10 bases, J lost 0 bases, and 12 bases lay in between. The CDR3 has 13 residues.

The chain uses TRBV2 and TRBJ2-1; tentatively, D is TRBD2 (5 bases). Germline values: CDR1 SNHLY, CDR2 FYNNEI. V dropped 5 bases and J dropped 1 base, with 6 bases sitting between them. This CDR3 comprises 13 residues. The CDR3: CASSRGSYNEQFF. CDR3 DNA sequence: TGTGCCAGCAGTAGAGGGTCCTACAATGAGCAGTTCTTC.

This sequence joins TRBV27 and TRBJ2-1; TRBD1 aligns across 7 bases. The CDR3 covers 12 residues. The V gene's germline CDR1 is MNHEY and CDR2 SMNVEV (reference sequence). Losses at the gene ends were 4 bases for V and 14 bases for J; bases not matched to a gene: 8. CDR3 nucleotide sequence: TGTGCCAGCAGTTCGCAGGACAGGTCAAAGTTCTTC. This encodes CASSSQDRSKFF.

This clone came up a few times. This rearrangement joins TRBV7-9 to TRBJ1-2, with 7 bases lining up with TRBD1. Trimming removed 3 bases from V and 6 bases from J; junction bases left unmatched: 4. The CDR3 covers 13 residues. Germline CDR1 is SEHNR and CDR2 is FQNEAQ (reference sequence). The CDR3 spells CASSLGQQNGYTF. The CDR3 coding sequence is TGTGCCAGCAGCTTGGGACAGCAGAATGGCTACACCTTC.

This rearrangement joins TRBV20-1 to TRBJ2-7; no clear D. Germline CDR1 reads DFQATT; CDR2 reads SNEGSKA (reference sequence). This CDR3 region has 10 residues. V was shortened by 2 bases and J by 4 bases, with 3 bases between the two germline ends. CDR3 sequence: CSARLYEQYF. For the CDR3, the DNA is TGCAGTGCTAGACTTTACGAGCAGTACTTC.

CDR3 sequence (DNA): TGTGCCAGCACCAACACAGGGGGGTCCGGCGAGCAGTACTTC. It translates to CASTNTGGSGEQYF. The chain employs TRBV14 and TRBJ2-7; TRBD1 matches 8 bases. The CDR3 has 14 amino acids. J lost 6 bases, V lost 7 bases, and 11 bases had no gene match. CDR1 is SGHDN and CDR2 is FVKESK in the germline V gene. Based on the CDR3 plus reference TRBV14 and TRBJ2-7, the full variable domain is EAGVTQFPSHSVIEKGQTVTLRCDPISGHDNLYWYRRVMGKEIKFLLHFVKESKQDESGMPNNRFLAERTGGTYSTLKVQPAELEDSGVYFCASTNTGGSGEQYFGPGTRLTVT.

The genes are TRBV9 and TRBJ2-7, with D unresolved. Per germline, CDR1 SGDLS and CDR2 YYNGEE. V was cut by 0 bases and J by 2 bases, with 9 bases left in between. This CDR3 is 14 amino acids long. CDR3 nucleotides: TGTGCCAGCAGCGTAGGGAACAGCCCCTACGAGCAGTACTTC. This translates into CASSVGNSPYEQYF.

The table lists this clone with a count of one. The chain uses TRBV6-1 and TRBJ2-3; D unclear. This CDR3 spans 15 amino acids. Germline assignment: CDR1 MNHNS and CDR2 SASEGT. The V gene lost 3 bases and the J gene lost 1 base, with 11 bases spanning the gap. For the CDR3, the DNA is TGTGCCAGCAGTGATGTAGGGCAGGGCACAGATACGCAGTATTTT. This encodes CASSDVGQGTDTQYF.

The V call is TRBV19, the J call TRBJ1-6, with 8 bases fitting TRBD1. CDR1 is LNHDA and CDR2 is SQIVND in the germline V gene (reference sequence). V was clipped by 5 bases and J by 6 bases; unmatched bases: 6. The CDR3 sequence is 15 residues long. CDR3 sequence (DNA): TGTGCCAGTAGTGTAGGACAGGGTATTAATTCACCCCTCCACTTT. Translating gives CASSVGQGINSPLHF.

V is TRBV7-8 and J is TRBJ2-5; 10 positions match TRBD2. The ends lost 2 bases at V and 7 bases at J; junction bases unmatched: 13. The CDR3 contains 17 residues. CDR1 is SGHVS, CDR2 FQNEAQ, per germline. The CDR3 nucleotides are TGTGCCAGCAGCTTACCATCCGGGCTAGCGGGAGTAGGGACCCAGTACTTC. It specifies CASSLPSGLAGVGTQYF.

Written as DNA, the CDR3 is TGTGCCAGCACTCTCCCCCTGAACTCTGGAAACACCATATATTTT. Its translation is CASTLPLNSGNTIYF. The rearrangement joins TRBV7-2 to TRBJ1-3; D is ambiguous. The CDR3 runs to 15 residues. Germline CDR1 and CDR2: SGHTA and FQGNSA. Trimming took 7 bases from V and 0 from J, leaving 13 bases between them.

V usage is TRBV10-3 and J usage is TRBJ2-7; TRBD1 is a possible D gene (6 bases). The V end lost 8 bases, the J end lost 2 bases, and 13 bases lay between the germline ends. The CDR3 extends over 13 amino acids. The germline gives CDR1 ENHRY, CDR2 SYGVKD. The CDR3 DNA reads TGTGCCATCTCCTCCACAGGGCCCTACGAGCAGTACTTC. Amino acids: CAISSTGPYEQYF.

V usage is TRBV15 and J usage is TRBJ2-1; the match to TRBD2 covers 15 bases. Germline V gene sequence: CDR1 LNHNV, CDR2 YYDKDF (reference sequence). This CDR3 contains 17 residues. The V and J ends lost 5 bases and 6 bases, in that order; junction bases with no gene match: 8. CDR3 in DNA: TGTGCCACCAGCCCCCGTATGGGACTAGCGGGAGGCAATGAGCAGTTCTTC. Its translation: CATSPRMGLAGGNEQFF.

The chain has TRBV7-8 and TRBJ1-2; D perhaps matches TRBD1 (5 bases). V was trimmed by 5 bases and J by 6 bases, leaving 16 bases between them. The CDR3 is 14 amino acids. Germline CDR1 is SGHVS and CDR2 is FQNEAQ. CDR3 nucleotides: TGTGCCAGCAGCCCGGGGGGAGGCGCGGATGGCTACACCTTC. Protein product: CASSPGGGADGYTF.

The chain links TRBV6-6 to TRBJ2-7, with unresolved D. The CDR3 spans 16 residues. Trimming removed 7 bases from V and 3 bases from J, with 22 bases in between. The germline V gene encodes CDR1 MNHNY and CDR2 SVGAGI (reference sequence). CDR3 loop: CASILSTAHTIYEQYF. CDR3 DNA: TGTGCCAGCATCCTCTCCACAGCCCACACCATCTACGAGCAGTACTTC.

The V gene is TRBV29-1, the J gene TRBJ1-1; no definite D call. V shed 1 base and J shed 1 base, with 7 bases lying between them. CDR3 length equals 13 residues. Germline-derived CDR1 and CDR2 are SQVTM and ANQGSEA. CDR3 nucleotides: TGCAGCGTTGAAGGGCAACAGAACACTGAAGCTTTCTTT. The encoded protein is CSVEGQQNTEAFF.

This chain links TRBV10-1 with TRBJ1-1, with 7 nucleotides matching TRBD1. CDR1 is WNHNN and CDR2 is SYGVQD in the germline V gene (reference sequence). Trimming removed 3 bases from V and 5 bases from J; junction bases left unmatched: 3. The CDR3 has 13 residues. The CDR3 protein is CASSEQGRTEAFF. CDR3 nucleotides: TGCGCCAGCAGTGAACAGGGGAGGACTGAAGCTTTCTTT.